This entry concerns a single TCR beta chain. The CDR3 totals 19 residues. V trimming: 0 bases; J trimming: 5 bases; junction bases outside the gene matches: 14. The data are from a study of blood T cell repertoires in COVID-19. Overall study context: The United States, Italy and Spain provided the acute and convalescent COVID-19 samples. T cells, B-cell-depleted T cells, or PBMCs supplied cDNA or gDNA.

Per the original methods: For nucleated cells, counts were estimated from reference gene primer amplification. Produced via immunoSEQ multiplex PCR; TCRdb's table is partial and in-frame only. That table supplies the V and J calls and clone size; D and trimming were determined from the DNA. The sample records more than 85,000 clones, approximately 87% being singletons. What was sequenced was peripheral blood. This TCR was recovered from a human donor in a cohort sampled during active COVID-19. The V and J genes are TRBV23-1 and TRBJ2-3, with 10 bases lining up with TRBD2. TRBV23-1 is an ORF for which the function is uncertain. Here the CDR3 reads CASSQSPLDLAGDLDTQYF. For the CDR3, the DNA is TGCGCCAGCAGTCAATCGCCCCTAGACCTAGCGGGGGACCTAGATACGCAGTATTTT.